This is a list of T cell receptor beta chains from one sample in a study of T cells in Graves' hyperthyroidism and ophthalmopathy. Using its own MiXCR run on the multiplex PCR reads, TCRdb lists one record per CDR3 protein. The sample gives hundreds of thousands of distinct CDR3 sequences, roughly 20% of which show up once; around a third is in the top ten. The sample taken for sequencing was blood. All receptors derive from a man aged 25 to 40 with Graves' ophthalmopathy. The CDR3 runs from the conserved cysteine through the conserved F or W. D genes are given only for firm matches. Not all rows give a size; the values are once, few, many and, for expanded clones, a class.

DNA: TGTGCCAGCAGTCTGAGAAGCGGGAGTAGTACCGGGGAGCTGTTTTTT
CDR3: CASSLRSGSSTGELFF
V: TRBV6-1
D: TRBD2
size: few
J: TRBJ2-2

DNA: TGTGCCAGCAGCTTGGGTGGGGGGCTACGCTCCTACGAGCAGTACTTC
CDR3: CASSLGGGLRSYEQYF
V: TRBV5-4
D: .
size: .
J: TRBJ2-7

DNA: TGTGCCAGCAGCTCCCAGGACACGTACGAGCAGTACTTC
CDR3: CASSSQDTYEQYF
V: TRBV7-9
D: .
size: .
J: TRBJ2-7

DNA: TGTGCCAGCAGCCGCCGGGACAGGACCTACGAGCAGTACTTC
CDR3: CASSRRDRTYEQYF
V: TRBV7-3
D: TRBD1
size: .
J: TRBJ2-7

DNA: TGTGCCAGCAGTTTTATCCCAGGTGTAAAGTCTGGGGCCAACGTCCTGACTTTC
CDR3: CASSFIPGVKSGANVLTF
V: TRBV28
D: .
size: .
J: TRBJ2-6

DNA: TGCGCCAGCAGCTTGACCGAGCCCCACGAGCAGTACTTC
CDR3: CASSLTEPHEQYF
V: TRBV5-1
D: .
size: few
J: TRBJ2-7

DNA: TGTGCCAGCAGCCCTGATGAGGAAGCTTTCTTT
CDR3: CASSPDEEAFF
V: TRBV7-3
D: .
size: few
J: TRBJ1-1

DNA: TGCGCCAGCAGCTTGGATCGGACTAGCAAGGACAATGAGCAGTTCTTC
CDR3: CASSLDRTSKDNEQFF
V: TRBV5-1
D: TRBD2
size: few
J: TRBJ2-1

DNA: TGTGCCAGCAGTAGGGATTCAGATACGCAGTATTTT
CDR3: CASSRDSDTQYF
V: TRBV28
D: .
size: many
J: TRBJ2-3

DNA: TGCAGTGCCGCGGGCAGGGGGGTCAATGAGCAGTTCTTC
CDR3: CSAAGRGVNEQFF
V: TRBV20-1
D: .
size: few
J: TRBJ2-1

DNA: TGTGCCAGCAGCTTGAGCGACAGGTCTAATGAAAAACTGTTTTTT
CDR3: CASSLSDRSNEKLFF
V: TRBV11-2
D: .
size: .
J: TRBJ1-4

DNA: TGTGCCAGCAGCTTAGAGTGGGGTCCCTACAATGAGCAGTTCTTC
CDR3: CASSLEWGPYNEQFF
V: TRBV7-8
D: .
size: .
J: TRBJ2-1

DNA: TGCAGTGCTAGAGATACGACAGGCCCACCGACTGAAGCTTTCTTT
CDR3: CSARDTTGPPTEAFF
V: TRBV20-1
D: .
size: .
J: TRBJ1-1

DNA: TGTGCCAGCAGTTACTTTCGTTACTGGGACATACCAAATCGGCCCCAGCATTTT
CDR3: CASSYFRYWDIPNRPQHF
V: TRBV6-2/TRBV6-3
D: .
size: .
J: TRBJ1-5

DNA: TGTGCCAGCAAAAACAGGAGGCCTAATGAAAAACTGTTTTTT
CDR3: CASKNRRPNEKLFF
V: TRBV6-2/TRBV6-3
D: .
size: .
J: TRBJ1-4

DNA: TGTGCCAGCAGCTTGGCTTTGGGGGAGCTGTTTTTT
CDR3: CASSLALGELFF
V: TRBV5-6
D: .
size: few
J: TRBJ2-2

DNA: TGTGCCAGCAGCCAAAGTCTGACCCTGAACACTGAAGCTTTCTTT
CDR3: CASSQSLTLNTEAFF
V: TRBV4-2
D: .
size: .
J: TRBJ1-1

DNA: TGTGCCAGCAGTTACGGGTCCGGGAACACTGAAGCTTTCTTT
CDR3: CASSYGSGNTEAFF
V: TRBV6-5
D: .
size: .
J: TRBJ1-1

DNA: TGCAGTGCTAGTAACAGGAGGGCCTATGGCTACACCTTC
CDR3: CSASNRRAYGYTF
V: TRBV20-1
D: .
size: many
J: TRBJ1-2

DNA: TGCAGTGCTACCAACGGGGATTTGGAGCAGTTCTTC
CDR3: CSATNGDLEQFF
V: TRBV20-1
D: .
size: many
J: TRBJ2-1

DNA: TGCAGTGCTAGAGGCCTACAAGATCTGAACACTGAAGCTTTCTTT
CDR3: CSARGLQDLNTEAFF
V: TRBV20-1
D: .
size: .
J: TRBJ1-1

DNA: TGCAGCGCCTCTGGAGGGGACGTGGTGACTGAGCAGTTCTTC
CDR3: CSASGGDVVTEQFF
V: TRBV29-1
D: .
size: .
J: TRBJ2-1

DNA: TGTGCCAGCGGACTAGCGGGCTCCTACGAGCAGTACTTC
CDR3: CASGLAGSYEQYF
V: TRBV2
D: TRBD2
size: many
J: TRBJ2-7

DNA: TGCGCCAGCAGCCAGGGACAGGGGAGCCACGAGCAGTACTTC
CDR3: CASSQGQGSHEQYF
V: TRBV5-1
D: TRBD1
size: many
J: TRBJ2-7

DNA: TGTGCCAGCAGTTTCCCGGGCCGGACAGATACGCAGTATTTT
CDR3: CASSFPGRTDTQYF
V: TRBV28
D: .
size: .
J: TRBJ2-3

DNA: TGCGCCAGCAGCTTGGAACGGAACTATGGCTACACCTTC
CDR3: CASSLERNYGYTF
V: TRBV5-1
D: .
size: few
J: TRBJ1-2

DNA: TGTGCCAGCTCACTCGACACCACCCAAGAGACCCAGTACTTC
CDR3: CASSLDTTQETQYF
V: TRBV18
D: .
size: .
J: TRBJ2-5